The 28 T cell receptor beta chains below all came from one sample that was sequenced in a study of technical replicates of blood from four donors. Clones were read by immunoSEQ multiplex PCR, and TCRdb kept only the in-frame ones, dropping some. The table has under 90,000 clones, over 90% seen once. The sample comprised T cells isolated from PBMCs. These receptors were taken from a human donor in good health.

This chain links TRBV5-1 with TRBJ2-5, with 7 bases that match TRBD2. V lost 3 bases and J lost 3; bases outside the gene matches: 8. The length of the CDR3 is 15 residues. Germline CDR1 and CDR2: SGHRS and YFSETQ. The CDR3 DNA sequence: TGCGCCAGCAGCTACTCCGGGACTACCGAAGAGACCCAGTACTTC. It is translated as CASSYSGTTEETQYF.

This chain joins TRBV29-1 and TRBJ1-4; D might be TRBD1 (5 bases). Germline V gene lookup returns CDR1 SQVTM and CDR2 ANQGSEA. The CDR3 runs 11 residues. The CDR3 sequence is CSYDRGGKLFF. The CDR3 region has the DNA TGCAGTTATGACAGAGGCGGAAAACTGTTTTTT.

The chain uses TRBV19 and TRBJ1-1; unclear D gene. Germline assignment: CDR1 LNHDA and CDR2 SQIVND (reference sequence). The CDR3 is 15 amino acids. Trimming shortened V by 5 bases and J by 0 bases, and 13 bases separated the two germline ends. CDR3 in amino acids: CASSLSPFMNTEAFF. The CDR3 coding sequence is TGTGCCAGTAGTCTGAGTCCCTTCATGAACACTGAAGCTTTCTTT.

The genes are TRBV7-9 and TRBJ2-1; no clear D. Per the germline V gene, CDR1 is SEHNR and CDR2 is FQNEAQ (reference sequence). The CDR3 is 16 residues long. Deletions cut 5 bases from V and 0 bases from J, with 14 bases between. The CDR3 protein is CASSKAVRSSYNEQFF. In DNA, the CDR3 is TGTGCCAGCAGCAAAGCCGTTAGGAGCTCCTACAATGAGCAGTTCTTC.

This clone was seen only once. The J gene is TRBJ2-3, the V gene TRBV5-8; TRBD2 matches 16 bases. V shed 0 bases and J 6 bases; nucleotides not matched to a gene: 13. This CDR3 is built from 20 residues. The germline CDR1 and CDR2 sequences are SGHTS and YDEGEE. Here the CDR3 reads CASSLDGTSGGAVSSDTQYF. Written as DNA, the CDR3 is TGTGCCAGCAGCTTGGATGGGACTAGCGGGGGGGCCGTATCATCCGATACGCAGTATTTT. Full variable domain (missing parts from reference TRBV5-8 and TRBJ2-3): EAGVTQSPTHLIKTRGQQATLRCSPISGHTSVYWYQQALGLGLQFLLWYDEGEERNRGNFPPRFSGRQFPNYSSELNVNALELEDSALYLCASSLDGTSGGAVSSDTQYFGPGTRLTVL.

The CDR3 sequence is CASSSIYRGSGNTIYF. In DNA, the CDR3 is TGTGCCAGCAGCTCGATTTACAGGGGCTCCGGAAACACCATATATTTT. This chain connects TRBV7-6 to TRBJ1-3; 7 bases fit TRBD1. V lost 4 bases, J lost 4 bases, and 10 bases stayed unmatched. There are 16 residues in the CDR3. Germline V gene data show CDR1 as SGHVS and CDR2 as FNYEAQ.

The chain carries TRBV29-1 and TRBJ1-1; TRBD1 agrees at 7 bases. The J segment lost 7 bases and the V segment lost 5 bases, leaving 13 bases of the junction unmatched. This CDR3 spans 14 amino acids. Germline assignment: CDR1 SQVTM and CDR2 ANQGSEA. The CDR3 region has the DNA TGCAGCGTTCTTGCGGGGACAGCGCAATTTGAAGCTTTCTTT. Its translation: CSVLAGTAQFEAFF.

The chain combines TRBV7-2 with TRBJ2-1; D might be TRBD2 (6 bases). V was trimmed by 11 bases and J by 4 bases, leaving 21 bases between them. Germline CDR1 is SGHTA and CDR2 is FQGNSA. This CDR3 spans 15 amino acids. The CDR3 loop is CAVKTWESGYNEQFF. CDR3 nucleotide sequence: TGTGCCGTAAAAACCTGGGAGAGCGGGTACAATGAGCAGTTCTTC.

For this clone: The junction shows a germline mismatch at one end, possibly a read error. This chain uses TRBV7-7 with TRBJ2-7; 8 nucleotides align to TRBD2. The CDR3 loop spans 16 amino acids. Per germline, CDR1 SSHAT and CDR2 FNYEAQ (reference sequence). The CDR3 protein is CASSFGGGPSMNEQYF. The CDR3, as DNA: TGTGCTAGCAGCTTCGGCGGGGGGCCCAGTATGAACGAGCAGTACTTC.

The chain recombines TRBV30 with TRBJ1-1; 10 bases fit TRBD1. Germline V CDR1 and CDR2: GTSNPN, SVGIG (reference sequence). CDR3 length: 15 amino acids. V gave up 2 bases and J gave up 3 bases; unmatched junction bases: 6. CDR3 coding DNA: TGTGCCTGGAGTTTATACGGGACAGGGGACACTGAAGCTTTCTTT. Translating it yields CAWSLYGTGDTEAFF.

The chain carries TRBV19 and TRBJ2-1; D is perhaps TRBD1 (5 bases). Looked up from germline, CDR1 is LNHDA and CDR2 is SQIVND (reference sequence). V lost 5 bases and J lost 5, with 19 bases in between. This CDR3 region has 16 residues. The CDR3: CASSPLWGLHNNEQFF. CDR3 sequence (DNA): TGTGCCAGTAGTCCCCTGTGGGGCCTTCATAACAATGAGCAGTTCTTC.

CDR3 in amino acids: CASSVTGLTNEKLFF. CDR3 coding DNA: TGCGCCAGCAGCGTGACAGGGCTCACTAATGAAAAACTGTTTTTT. The V gene is TRBV5-1, the J gene TRBJ1-4, with TRBD1 identical over 7 bases. V was clipped by 4 bases and J by 2 bases; unmatched bases: 5. This CDR3 contains 15 residues. The germline CDR1 and CDR2 sequences are SGHRS and YFSETQ. Filled out from reference TRBV5-1 and TRBJ1-4, the complete variable domain reads KAGVTQTPRYLIKTRGQQVTLSCSPISGHRSVSWYQQTPGQGLQFLFEYFSETQRNKGNFPGRFSGRQFSNSRSEMNVSTLELGDSALYLCASSVTGLTNEKLFFGSGTQLSVL.

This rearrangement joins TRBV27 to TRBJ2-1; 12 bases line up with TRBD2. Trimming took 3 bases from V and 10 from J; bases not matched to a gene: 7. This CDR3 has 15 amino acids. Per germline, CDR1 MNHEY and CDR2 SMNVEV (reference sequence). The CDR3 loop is CASSFLASGGGEQFF. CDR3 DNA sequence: TGTGCCAGCAGTTTTTTGGCTAGCGGGGGGGGAGAGCAGTTCTTC.

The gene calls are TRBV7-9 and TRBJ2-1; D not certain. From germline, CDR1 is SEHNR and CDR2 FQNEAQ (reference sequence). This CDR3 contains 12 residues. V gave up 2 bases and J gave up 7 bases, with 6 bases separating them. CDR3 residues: CASSLSENEQFF. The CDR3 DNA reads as TGTGCCAGCAGCTTATCCGAGAATGAGCAGTTCTTC. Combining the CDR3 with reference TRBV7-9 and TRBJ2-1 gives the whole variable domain DTGVSQNPRHKITKRGQNVTFRCDPISEHNRLYWYRQTLGQGPEFLTYFQNEAQLEKSRLLSDRFSAERPKGSFSTLEIQRTEQGDSAMYLCASSLSENEQFFGPGTRLTVL.

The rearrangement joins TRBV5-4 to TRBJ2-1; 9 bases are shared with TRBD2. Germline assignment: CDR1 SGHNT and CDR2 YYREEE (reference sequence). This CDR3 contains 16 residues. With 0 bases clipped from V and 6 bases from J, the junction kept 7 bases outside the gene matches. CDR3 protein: CASSLGGGALANEQFF. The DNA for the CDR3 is TGTGCCAGCAGCTTGGGCGGGGGGGCTCTGGCCAATGAGCAGTTCTTC.

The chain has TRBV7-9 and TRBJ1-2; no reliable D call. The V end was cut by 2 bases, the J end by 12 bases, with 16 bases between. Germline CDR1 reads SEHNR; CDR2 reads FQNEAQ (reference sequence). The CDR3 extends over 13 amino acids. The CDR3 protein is CASSLSGGRGNTF. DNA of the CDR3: TGTGCCAGCAGCTTATCCGGAGGACGGGGTAACACCTTC. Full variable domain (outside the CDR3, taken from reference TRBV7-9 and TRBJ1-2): DTGVSQNPRHKITKRGQNVTFRCDPISEHNRLYWYRQTLGQGPEFLTYFQNEAQLEKSRLLSDRFSAERPKGSFSTLEIQRTEQGDSAMYLCASSLSGGRGNTFGSGTRLTVV.

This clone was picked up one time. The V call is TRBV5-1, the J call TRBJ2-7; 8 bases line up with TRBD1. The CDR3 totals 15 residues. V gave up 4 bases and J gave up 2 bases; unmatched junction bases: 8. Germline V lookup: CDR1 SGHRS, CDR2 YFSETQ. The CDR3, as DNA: TGCGCCAGCAGCGCGCGACAGGGGCAGACCTACGAGCAGTACTTC. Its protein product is CASSARQGQTYEQYF. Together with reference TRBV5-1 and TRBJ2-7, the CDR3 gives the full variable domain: KAGVTQTPRYLIKTRGQQVTLSCSPISGHRSVSWYQQTPGQGLQFLFEYFSETQRNKGNFPGRFSGRQFSNSRSEMNVSTLELGDSALYLCASSARQGQTYEQYFGPGTRLTVT.

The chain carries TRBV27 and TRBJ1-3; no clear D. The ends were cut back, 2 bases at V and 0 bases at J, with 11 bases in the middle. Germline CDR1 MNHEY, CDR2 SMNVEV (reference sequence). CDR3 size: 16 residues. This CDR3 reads CASSLAGYSSGNTIYF. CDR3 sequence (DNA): TGTGCCAGCAGTTTAGCAGGTTACAGCTCTGGAAACACCATATATTTT.

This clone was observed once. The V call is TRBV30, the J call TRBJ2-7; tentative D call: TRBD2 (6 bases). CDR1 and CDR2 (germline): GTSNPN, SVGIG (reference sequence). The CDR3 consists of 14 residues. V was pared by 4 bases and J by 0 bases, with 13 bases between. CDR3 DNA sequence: TGTGCCTGGAAACTTGGGGGGTTCTCCTACGAGCAGTACTTC. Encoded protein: CAWKLGGFSYEQYF.

Here the CDR3 reads CASSLTTAGANNEQFF. CDR3 DNA: TGCGCCAGCAGCTTGACGACAGCGGGGGCGAACAATGAGCAGTTCTTC. The chain couples TRBV5-1 to TRBJ2-1; TRBD2 matches 8 bases. The CDR3 covers 16 residues. CDR1 and CDR2 from the germline V gene are SGHRS and YFSETQ. Trimming removed 1 base from V and 5 bases from J; junction bases left unmatched: 8.

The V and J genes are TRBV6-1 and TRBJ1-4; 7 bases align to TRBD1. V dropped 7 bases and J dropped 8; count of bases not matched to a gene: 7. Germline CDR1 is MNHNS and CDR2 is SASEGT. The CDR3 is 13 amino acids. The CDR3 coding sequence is TGTGCCAGCAACAGGGGCCTTGAGGAAAAACTGTTTTTT. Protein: CASNRGLEEKLFF.

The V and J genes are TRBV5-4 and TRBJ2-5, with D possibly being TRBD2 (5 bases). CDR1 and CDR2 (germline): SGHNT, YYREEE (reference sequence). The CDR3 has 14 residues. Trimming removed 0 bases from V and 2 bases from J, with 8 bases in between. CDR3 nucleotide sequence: TGTGCCAGCAGCTTGGCGGGAACTCAAGAGACCCAGTACTTC. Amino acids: CASSLAGTQETQYF.

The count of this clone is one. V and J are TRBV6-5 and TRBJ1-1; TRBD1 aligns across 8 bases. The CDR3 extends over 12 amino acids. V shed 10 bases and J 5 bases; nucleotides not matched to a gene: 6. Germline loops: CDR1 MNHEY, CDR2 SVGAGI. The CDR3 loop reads CATTGGRTEAFF. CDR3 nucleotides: TGTGCCACCACAGGGGGAAGGACTGAAGCTTTCTTT.

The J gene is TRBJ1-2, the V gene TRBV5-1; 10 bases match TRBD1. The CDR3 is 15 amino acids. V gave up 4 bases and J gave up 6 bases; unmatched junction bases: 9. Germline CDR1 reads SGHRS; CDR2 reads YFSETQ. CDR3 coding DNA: TGCGCCAGCAGCCTAAGGACAGGGGGATTGGATGGCTACACCTTC. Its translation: CASSLRTGGLDGYTF.

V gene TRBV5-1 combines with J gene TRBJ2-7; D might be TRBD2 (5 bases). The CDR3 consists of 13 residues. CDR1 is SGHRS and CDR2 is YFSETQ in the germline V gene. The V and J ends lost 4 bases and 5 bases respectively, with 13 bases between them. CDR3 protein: CASSTSGENEQYF. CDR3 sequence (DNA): TGCGCCAGCAGCACTTCCGGGGAGAACGAGCAGTACTTC.

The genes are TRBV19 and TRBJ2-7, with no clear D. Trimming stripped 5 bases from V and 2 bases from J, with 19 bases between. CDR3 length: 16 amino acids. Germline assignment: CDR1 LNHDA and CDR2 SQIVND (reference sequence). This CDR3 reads CASSEVLIVLPYEQYF. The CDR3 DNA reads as TGTGCCAGTAGTGAGGTCTTGATAGTCCTCCCCTACGAGCAGTACTTC.

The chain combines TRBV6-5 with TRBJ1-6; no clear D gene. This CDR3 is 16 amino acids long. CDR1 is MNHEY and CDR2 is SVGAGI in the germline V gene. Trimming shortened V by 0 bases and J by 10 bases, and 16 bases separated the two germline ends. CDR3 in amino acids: CASSYSLGDGRSPLHF. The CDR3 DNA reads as TGTGCCAGCAGTTACTCCTTGGGAGACGGGCGGTCACCCCTCCACTTT.

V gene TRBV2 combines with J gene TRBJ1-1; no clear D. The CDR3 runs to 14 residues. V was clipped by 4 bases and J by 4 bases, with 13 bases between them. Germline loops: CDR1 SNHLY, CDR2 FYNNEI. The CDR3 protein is CASSVEGLSTEAFF. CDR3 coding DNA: TGTGCCAGCAGTGTAGAGGGCCTGAGCACTGAAGCTTTCTTT.